The 16 T cell receptor beta chains given below trace back to one sample, sequenced in a study of beta chain features in type 1 diabetes. The study reverse transcribed the entire isolated RNA, so it sequenced expressed TCRB transcripts. Profiling relied on immunoSEQ multiplex PCR, and the TCRdb table lists in-frame clones only, not all of them. The sample contains more than 300,000 clones, 7.5% to 9% of which appear only once. The sequenced sample consisted of central memory CD4+ T cells from blood. These receptors originate from a woman aged 18-29 years in good health.

The chain combines TRBV5-6 with TRBJ2-5; D remains unclear. The CDR3 has 14 amino acids. V was shortened by 2 bases and J by 5 bases, with 13 bases between the two germline ends. CDR1 is SGHDT, CDR2 YYEEEE, per germline. CDR3 region: CASSFQDATETQYF. The CDR3 DNA reads TGTGCCAGCAGCTTTCAAGATGCGACGGAGACCCAGTACTTC.

This clone turned up a few times. This rearrangement joins TRBV11-3 to TRBJ2-3, with 13 bases lining up with TRBD2. The V gene end was trimmed by 4 bases and the J gene end by 0 bases; junction bases not matched to a gene: 4. Germline values: CDR1 SGHNT, CDR2 YENEEA. The CDR3 runs to 17 residues. The CDR3 DNA sequence: TGTGCCAGCAGCTCCGGACTAGCGGGAGCTAGCACAGATACGCAGTATTTT. It encodes CASSSGLAGASTDTQYF.

A word on this clone: No DNA is shown, since the ends of the CDR3 on it are uncertain; the CDR3 is the one TCRdb lists. This sequence joins TRBV7-8 and TRBJ2-7; the DNA was not used to check the table's D call, TRBD2. The germline V gene encodes CDR1 SGHVS and CDR2 FQNEAQ. The CDR3 has 17 residues if both end residues are counted. This CDR3 reads CASSFLWGGIVIYEQYF.

The chain combines TRBV4-1 with TRBJ2-5; 9 bases match TRBD2. Germline assignment: CDR1 MGHRA and CDR2 YSYEKL. The CDR3 extends over 15 amino acids. V lost 3 bases and J lost 10; bases outside the gene matches: 12. CDR3 in DNA: TGCGCCAGCAGCCAGCCGACTAGCGGACGGGGAGACCAGTACTTC. Translating gives CASSQPTSGRGDQYF.

As concerns this clone: A read error may be the cause here, since a much bigger clone is one base away. V gene TRBV28 combines with J gene TRBJ1-1; the D is unclear. Germline-derived CDR1 and CDR2 are MDHEN and SYDVKM. With 6 bases removed from V and 4 bases from J, the gap between germline ends came to 6 bases. This CDR3 contains 11 residues. For the CDR3, the DNA is TGTGCCAGCAGCCTAACCACTGAAGCTTTCTTT. As protein: CASSLTTEAFF.

There are many counts of this clone. Other DNA sequences within the sample encode an identical CDR3. The gene calls are TRBV29-1 and TRBJ2-7; D possibly corresponds to TRBD1 (6 bases). The CDR3 length is 11 residues. Germline V CDR1 and CDR2: SQVTM, ANQGSEA. The V gene lost 7 bases and the J gene lost 5 bases, with 12 bases spanning the gap. CDR3 DNA: TGCAGCGCGGGACAACTTGACGAGCAGTACTTC. Its protein is CSAGQLDEQYF.

The CDR3 spells CASSRQGQHGYTF. DNA of the CDR3: TGTGCCAGCAGTAGACAGGGGCAACATGGCTACACCTTC. This chain joins TRBV5-6 and TRBJ1-2; 8 nucleotides agree with TRBD1. The ends lost 5 bases at V and 6 bases at J; junction bases unmatched: 6. From germline, CDR1 is SGHDT and CDR2 YYEEEE. The CDR3 runs 13 residues.

Here the CDR3 DNA reads TGTGCCACCAGCAGAGCCCATATCGAGACCCAGTACTTC. Protein sequence: CATSRAHIETQYF. This chain joins TRBV15 and TRBJ2-5, with D uncertain. CDR3 length: 13 amino acids. Germline CDR1 LNHNV, CDR2 YYDKDF (reference sequence). Trimming stripped 1 base from V and 5 bases from J, with 8 bases between.

This clone showed up just a few times. The rearrangement links TRBV28 to TRBJ2-7, with D unresolved. Trimming took 3 bases from V and 3 from J, leaving 9 bases between them. CDR1 MDHEN and CDR2 SYDVKM come from the germline V gene. The CDR3 has 13 amino acids. CDR3 protein: CASSFRTYYEQYF. CDR3 DNA sequence: TGTGCCAGCAGTTTCCGGACCTACTACGAGCAGTACTTC.

This clone was observed a few times. This chain uses TRBV28 with TRBJ2-5, with TRBD1 identical over 7 bases. The germline V gene encodes CDR1 MDHEN and CDR2 SYDVKM. V dropped 2 bases and J dropped 4; count of bases not matched to a gene: 7. The CDR3 is made up of 15 amino acids. DNA of the CDR3: TGTGCCAGCAGTTTACCGACAGGGTTAGGAGAGACCCAGTACTTC. Translation: CASSLPTGLGETQYF.

This clone has a handful of counts. V and J are TRBV5-4 and TRBJ2-3; 7 bases are shared with TRBD1. The CDR3 length is 14 residues. J lost 8 bases, V lost 1 base, and 7 bases had no gene match. Germline V gene sequence: CDR1 SGHNT, CDR2 YYREEE (reference sequence). Written as DNA, the CDR3 is TGTGCCAGCAGCTTGTCAGGGGGAAGGAGTACGCAGTATTTT. Translating gives CASSLSGGRSTQYF.

The chain uses TRBV7-9 and TRBJ1-3; the D is unclear. The CDR3 consists of 16 residues. V shed 1 base and J shed 5 bases, with 15 bases lying between them. Germline CDR1 SEHNR, CDR2 FQNEAQ (reference sequence). CDR3 sequence: CASSLGAVAARNTIYF. CDR3 nucleotides: TGTGCCAGCAGCTTAGGGGCAGTAGCGGCCCGAAACACCATATATTTT.

This clone has a handful of counts. V and J are TRBV6-5 and TRBJ2-2; TRBD2 agrees at 8 bases. Trimming took 6 bases from V and 4 from J; bases not matched to a gene: 7. This CDR3 has 15 residues. The germline V gene has CDR1 MNHEY and CDR2 SVGAGI. The CDR3 DNA sequence: TGTGCCAGCAGGGTAACTAGCGGAACCACCGGGGAGCTGTTTTTT. Its protein is CASRVTSGTTGELFF.

This chain connects TRBV27 to TRBJ2-1; maybe TRBD2 (5 bases). The germline V and J ends were trimmed by 5 bases and 9 bases, with 23 bases remaining between them. CDR3 size: 16 residues. The germline CDR1 and CDR2 sequences are MNHEY and SMNVEV (reference sequence). CDR3 sequence reads: CASSNRGLNDRGEQFF. DNA of the CDR3: TGTGCCAGCAGTAATAGAGGGCTAAACGATCGGGGTGAGCAGTTCTTC.

The CDR3 DNA reads TGCGCCAGCAGCCAAGATGCAGGGCGCACCGGGGAGCTGTTTTTT. Amino acid sequence: CASSQDAGRTGELFF. The gene calls are TRBV4-3 and TRBJ2-2, with TRBD1 as a possible D gene (5 bases). The germline V gene encodes CDR1 LGHNA and CDR2 YSLEER. The V end lost 0 bases, the J end lost 4 bases, and 9 bases lay between the germline ends. CDR3 size: 15 residues.

This clone was seen a few times. V is TRBV5-1 and J is TRBJ2-3; perhaps TRBD2 as D (6 bases). Looked up from germline, CDR1 is SGHRS and CDR2 is YFSETQ. The CDR3 totals 16 residues. The V and J ends lost 4 bases and 0 bases respectively, with 15 bases between them. In nucleotides, the CDR3 is TGCGCCAGCAGCCGGGTCGGGGACTTAAGCACAGATACGCAGTATTTT. Amino acid sequence: CASSRVGDLSTDTQYF. Full variable domain (rest looked up from reference TRBV5-1 and TRBJ2-3): KAGVTQTPRYLIKTRGQQVTLSCSPISGHRSVSWYQQTPGQGLQFLFEYFSETQRNKGNFPGRFSGRQFSNSRSEMNVSTLELGDSALYLCASSRVGDLSTDTQYFGPGTRLTVL.